A single TCR beta chain is shown here with its context. The sample is drawn from a study of blood T cell repertoires in COVID-19. The protocol was immunoSEQ multiplex PCR, while the TCRdb copy is restricted to in-frame clones and leaves out a portion. The sample yields fewer than 65,000 clones, nearly 90% seen once. CDR3 size: 13 residues. V was clipped by 2 bases and J by 7 bases, with 9 bases between them. The germline V gene has CDR1 LGHDT and CDR2 YNNKEL (reference sequence). This chain links TRBV3-1 (or the pseudogene TRBV3-2) with TRBJ1-5, with D possibly TRBD1 on 6 matching bases. This TCR was recovered from a man in his fifties or sixties with acute or convalescent COVID-19. Material: peripheral blood. CDR3 residues: CASSQTGRQPQHF. CDR3 bases: TGTGCCAGCAGCCAAACAGGGCGGCAGCCCCAGCATTTT.